This T cell receptor (beta chain) was captured by sequencing in a study of shared clonotypes between healthy human individuals. Germline V gene lookup returns CDR1 LNHDA and CDR2 SQIVND (reference sequence). The CDR3 runs to 13 residues. Trimming cost V 7 bases and J 4 bases, with 13 bases left between them. Naivety among CD8 cells was defined by CD45RO negativity and positive CCR7 selection, thereby excluding terminally differentiated effector memory CD45RA+ cells. Those who donated, Caucasian adults without exception, all lived in Nashville, Tennessee. Some 30,000 T cell genomes (roughly 0.2 ug DNA) went into each sorted-subset replicate. The table came from immunoSEQ multiplex PCR; TCRdb's copy has only in-frame clones and leaves some out. The sample includes more than 2 million clones, around 95% of them seen just once.

This receptor was taken from a man between 18 and 29 years old in good health. Some clones in this sample may be carry-over from other donors' samples. The chain carries TRBV19 and TRBJ1-1, with a tentative D call TRBD1 (5 bases). The sequenced sample was naive CD8+ T cells from PBMCs. CDR3 residues: CASTTGPTTEAFF. DNA of the CDR3: TGTGCCAGTACTACAGGACCGACCACTGAAGCTTTCTTT.